The following is a T cell receptor beta chain sequence with its context. The antigen is unknown. The CDR3 runs 16 residues. Germline CDR1 is SGHDT and CDR2 is YYEEEE. Trimming took 0 bases from V and 7 from J, leaving 17 bases between them. The data were taken from a study of breast tumors, draining lymph nodes, adjacent tissues. Points from the study as a whole: The lymph node origin of tumor T cells was framed as consistent with a hypothesis, not demonstrated. Luminal-like breast cancer showed significantly higher tumor–nontumor repertoire similarity than basal-like. Tumor repertoires ranked between lymph nodes and nontumor tissue in diversity, with V and J gene preferences. Data fit most tumor T cells coming from lymph node, expanding in tumor.

Samples came from axillary lymph nodes draining the breast cancer. TCRdb re-derived calls from the multiplex PCR reads in MiXCR, one entry per CDR3 protein. The table shows under 250,000 distinct CDR3 sequences, with roughly 32% occurring only once. The TCR originated in a female donor with breast cancer. Some clones in this sample may be carry-over from other donors' samples. The specimen was axillary lymph node tissue. V gene TRBV5-6 combines with J gene TRBJ1-3; D is undetermined. The chain's CDR3 is CASSLDVETRGNTIYF. The CDR3 region has the DNA TGTGCCAGCAGCTTGGACGTTGAGACCCGCGGGAACACCATATATTTT.